What follows are 27 T cell receptor beta chains derived from one specimen sequenced in a study of sequential checkpoint blockade in melanoma. Repertoires were generated with immunoSEQ multiplex PCR, while TCRdb's copy carries only in-frame clones and drops some. The repertoire holds about 38,000 clones, with about 88% as singletons. The treatment was: randomized to nivolumab then ipilimumab (arm A) or the reverse (arm B). The sample consisted of CD8+ T cells sorted from blood (inferred from file names), taken from a patient given nivolumab and ipilimumab in sequence. These receptors all stem from a human donor with melanoma.

The chain carries TRBV11-2 and TRBJ1-4, with D unclear. The length of the CDR3 is 12 residues. Per the germline V gene, CDR1 is SGHAT and CDR2 is FQNNGV. The V end was cut by 6 bases, the J end by 7 bases, with 9 bases between. The chain's CDR3 is CASSLSGEKLFF. Written as DNA, the CDR3 is TGTGCCAGCAGTCTAAGCGGTGAAAAACTGTTTTTT.

CDR3 region: CASSLGLGQGNSPLHF. CDR3 coding DNA: TGTGCCAGCAGCTTAGGCCTGGGACAGGGAAATTCACCCCTCCACTTT. The chain has TRBV13 and TRBJ1-6; 9 nucleotides agree with TRBD1. Unmatched junction bases numbered 4, after V lost 0 bases and J lost 7 bases. Germline CDR1 and CDR2: PRHDT and FYEKMQ (reference sequence). The CDR3 spans 16 residues.

This clone was picked up one time. The chain employs TRBV5-6 and TRBJ1-1; D call uncertain. The V gene's germline CDR1 is SGHDT and CDR2 YYEEEE. Trimming removed 3 bases from V and 11 bases from J, with 11 bases in between. The CDR3 is 11 residues long. The CDR3 DNA sequence: TGTGCCAGCAGCTACGGGGAGGAGGCTTTCTTT. Encoded protein: CASSYGEEAFF.

This chain links TRBV7-6 with TRBJ2-3, with TRBD2 matching 10 bases. V lost 4 bases to trimming and J lost 2 bases; unmatched junction nucleotides: 3. Per germline, CDR1 SGHVS and CDR2 FNYEAQ. The CDR3 runs 15 residues. The CDR3 coding sequence is TGTGCCAGCAGCTCAACTAGCGGGATCACAGATACGCAGTATTTT. Residues: CASSSTSGITDTQYF. The full variable domain, with the rest looked up from reference TRBV7-6 and TRBJ2-3, is GAGVSQSPRYKVTKRGQDVALRCDPISGHVSLYWYRQALGQGPEFLTYFNYEAQQDKSGLPNDRFSAERPEGSISTLTIQRTEQRDSAMYRCASSSTSGITDTQYFGPGTRLTVL.

In DNA, the CDR3 is TGTGCCACCAGCAGACCTATTTATTCCGGGAAGACAGGGAACACTGAAGCTTTCTTT. Translation: CATSRPIYSGKTGNTEAFF. This chain uses TRBV15 with TRBJ1-1; TRBD1 might be the D (6 bases). V was clipped by 2 bases and J by 1 base, with 23 bases between them. The CDR3 is 19 amino acids. Germline CDR1 LNHNV, CDR2 YYDKDF (reference sequence).

CDR3 in amino acids: CASSFRLGGRGAFF. CDR3 bases: TGTGCCAGCAGTTTTAGGCTGGGGGGGCGCGGGGCTTTCTTT. This chain links TRBV28 with TRBJ1-1; a weak D match, TRBD1 (6 bases). V was cut by 3 bases and J by 11 bases, with 19 bases left in between. The CDR3 loop spans 14 amino acids. CDR1 is MDHEN and CDR2 is SYDVKM in the germline V gene.

The chain is built from TRBV29-1 and TRBJ1-2, with a possible D match to TRBD1 (6 bases). From germline, CDR1 is SQVTM and CDR2 ANQGSEA. V shed 6 bases and J shed 8 bases, with 16 bases lying between them. The CDR3 totals 12 residues. CDR3: CSVHLGQQGYTF. The DNA for the CDR3 is TGCAGCGTCCACTTAGGACAGCAGGGCTACACCTTC.

The chain recombines TRBV15 with TRBJ2-7, with 7 nucleotides matching TRBD1. This CDR3 is built from 15 residues. Germline loops: CDR1 LNHNV, CDR2 YYDKDF (reference sequence). V shed 3 bases, J shed 5 bases, and the junction held 10 bases outside the gene matches. The CDR3 protein is CATSSRVGQGDEQYF. The CDR3, as DNA: TGTGCCACCAGCAGCAGAGTGGGGCAGGGGGACGAGCAGTACTTC.

CDR3 in DNA: TGTGCCAGCAGCCAATTGAGGGGGCGCAAGGACTATGGCTACACCTTC. This translates into CASSQLRGRKDYGYTF. V is TRBV16 and J is TRBJ1-2, with 7 positions matching TRBD1. This CDR3 is built from 16 residues. The V segment lost 1 base and the J segment 3 bases; nucleotides outside the gene matches: 8. Germline V lookup: CDR1 KGHSY, CDR2 FQNENV.

V and J are TRBV27 and TRBJ2-1; 7 bases align to TRBD2. The CDR3 totals 14 residues. Germline CDR1 reads MNHEY; CDR2 reads SMNVEV (reference sequence). The V and J ends lost 5 bases and 2 bases, in that order; junction bases with no gene match: 3. The CDR3 DNA is TGTGCCAGCAGTCTAGCGGTGGCCTACAATGAGCAGTTCTTC. Translated, it gives CASSLAVAYNEQFF.

The chain joins TRBV5-1 to TRBJ2-1, with 7 bases identical to TRBD2. This CDR3 has 18 residues. Germline CDR1 is SGHRS and CDR2 is YFSETQ. V shed 3 bases and J 4 bases; nucleotides not matched to a gene: 16. The chain's CDR3 is CASSSRKLAPKGYNEQFF. In DNA form, the CDR3 reads TGCGCCAGCAGCTCCCGGAAACTAGCGCCGAAAGGATACAATGAGCAGTTCTTC.

This chain connects TRBV21-1 to TRBJ1-2. TRBV21-1 has pseudogene status. This CDR3 spans 20 amino acids. CDR3 DNA sequence: TGTGCCAGCAGCAAAGAATGGGTCGGGCGGGGGGGAAACAGGAACTATGGCTACACCTTC. This encodes CASSKEWVGRGGNRNYGYTF.

The chain combines TRBV10-3 with TRBJ2-7, with 7 bases fitting TRBD1. Trimming took 0 bases from V and 2 from J; bases not matched to a gene: 4. The CDR3 consists of 15 residues. Germline CDR1 is ENHRY and CDR2 is SYGVKD. CDR3 nucleotide sequence: TGTGCCATCAGTGAGTCGGGGCAGGGGGCCTACGAGCAGTACTTC. Translated, it gives CAISESGQGAYEQYF.

This clone was found once. The chain has TRBV9 and TRBJ2-7; 7 positions match TRBD2. This CDR3 has 15 residues. Germline V CDR1 and CDR2: SGDLS, YYNGEE. V shed 0 bases and J 3 bases; nucleotides not matched to a gene: 6. CDR3 region: CASSVGREGLYEQYF. The DNA for the CDR3 is TGTGCCAGCAGCGTAGGCAGGGAGGGCCTCTACGAGCAGTACTTC. Full variable domain (missing parts from reference TRBV9 and TRBJ2-7): DSGVTQTPKHLITATGQRVTLRCSPRSGDLSVYWYQQSLDQGLQFLIQYYNGEERAKGNILERFSAQQFPDLHSELNLSSLELGDSALYFCASSVGREGLYEQYFGPGTRLTVT.

The chain links TRBV30 to TRBJ2-1, with a possible D match to TRBD1 (6 bases). This CDR3 has 13 residues. Trimming shortened V by 2 bases and J by 4 bases, and 9 bases separated the two germline ends. CDR1 is GTSNPN and CDR2 is SVGIG in the germline V gene (reference sequence). The DNA for the CDR3 is TGTGCCTGGAGTAATCAGGGGTACAATGAGCAGTTCTTC. It is translated as CAWSNQGYNEQFF.

The genes are TRBV4-1 and TRBJ2-7, with D possibly TRBD1 on 5 matching bases. CDR3 size: 15 residues. Between the trimmed V and J ends, which lost 4 bases and 0 bases, there was a span of 13 bases. Germline V gene sequence: CDR1 MGHRA, CDR2 YSYEKL. The CDR3 here is CASSPGPRSSYEQYV. The CDR3 DNA is TGCGCCAGCAGCCCAGGGCCTAGGAGCTCCTACGAGCAGTACGTC.

The chain combines TRBV1 with TRBJ2-7; whether TRBD1, the table's D call, matches the DNA was not checked. TRBV1 is a pseudogene. This CDR3 region has 14 residues. The CDR3 DNA sequence: TGCACCAGCAGCCAATACGAGACAATCTACGAGCAGTACGTC. Its translation is CTSSQYETIYEQYV.

The CDR3 loop is CSVEDPSGTYQETQYF. In DNA form, the CDR3 reads TGCAGCGTTGAAGATCCTAGCGGGACGTACCAAGAGACCCAGTACTTC. The rearrangement uses TRBV29-1 and TRBJ2-5; 9 bases are shared with TRBD2. V shed 0 bases, J shed 0 bases, and the junction held 5 bases outside the gene matches. The CDR3 has 16 amino acids. Germline CDR1 is SQVTM and CDR2 is ANQGSEA.

This chain links TRBV5-1 with TRBJ2-1; 10 bases map to TRBD2. In germline, CDR1 is SGHRS, CDR2 YFSETQ. V dropped 3 bases and J dropped 4; count of bases not matched to a gene: 10. The CDR3 length is 17 residues. The DNA for the CDR3 is TGCGCCAGCAGCTCCCTTTTAAGCGGGAGGGTATACAATGAGCAGTTCTTC. Amino acid sequence: CASSSLLSGRVYNEQFF.

This chain uses TRBV28 with TRBJ1-5; 8 nucleotides line up with TRBD1. The trim removed 1 base at V and 3 bases at J, leaving 17 bases unmatched. The CDR3 runs 20 residues. Germline V lookup: CDR1 MDHEN, CDR2 SYDVKM. The CDR3 DNA reads as TGTGCCAGCAGTTTATTGCTGGCAGGGGGCATTAGCGATCCCAATCAGCCCCAGCATTTT. Its translation: CASSLLLAGGISDPNQPQHF.

J is TRBJ1-4 and V is TRBV11-2, with D maybe TRBD1 (5 bases). Germline V gene lookup returns CDR1 SGHAT and CDR2 FQNNGV. V was trimmed by 5 bases and J by 6 bases, leaving 10 bases between them. The CDR3 has 13 residues. CDR3 sequence (DNA): TGTGCCAGCAGCCGAGTAGGGGATGAAAAACTGTTTTTT. This codes for CASSRVGDEKLFF.

This chain uses TRBV7-3 with TRBJ2-7; the D gene is possibly TRBD2 (7 bases). V was shortened by 2 bases and J by 5 bases, with 13 bases between the two germline ends. CDR1 is SGHTA, CDR2 FQGTGA, per germline. This CDR3 region has 14 residues. The CDR3 DNA follows: TGTGCCAGCAGCTTATTCGGGGGGCACAACGAGCAGTACTTC. Its translation is CASSLFGGHNEQYF.

The chain uses TRBV19 and TRBJ2-2; D uncertain. CDR1 and CDR2 (germline): LNHDA, SQIVND (reference sequence). The CDR3 extends over 15 amino acids. V was clipped by 1 base and J by 4 bases, with 10 bases between them. CDR3 sequence (DNA): TGTGCCAGTAGTATAGTCTTGTCGGTCACCGGGGAGCTGTTTTTT. Its translation: CASSIVLSVTGELFF.

This rearrangement joins TRBV13 to TRBJ2-5, with 11 bases matching TRBD2. Germline CDR1 PRHDT, CDR2 FYEKMQ (reference sequence). The CDR3 is 17 residues long. The J segment lost 1 base and the V segment lost 5 bases, leaving 9 bases of the junction unmatched. The CDR3 DNA sequence: TGTGCCAGCAGCCAAGGGACTAGCGGACTCCTCCAAGAGACCCAGTACTTC. Encoded protein: CASSQGTSGLLQETQYF.

As for this clone: This sample also contains other DNA sequences that code for the same CDR3. The CDR3 DNA reads TGCGCCAGCAGCCAAGAGGGGCACTCTGGGGCCAACGTCCTGACTTTC. It specifies CASSQEGHSGANVLTF. The chain recombines TRBV4-3 with TRBJ2-6, with TRBD1 as a possible D gene (5 bases). The CDR3 has 16 amino acids. V lost 0 bases, J lost 0 bases, and 6 bases lay in between. Germline V gives CDR1 LGHNA, CDR2 YSLEER.

This clone was recorded once. The chain combines TRBV30 with TRBJ1-2, with D uncertain. The CDR3 sequence is 14 residues long. Germline CDR1 and CDR2: GTSNPN and SVGIG (reference sequence). V gave up 0 bases and J gave up 4 bases, with 12 bases separating them. CDR3 in amino acids: CAWSVKGGGYGYTF. CDR3 coding DNA: TGTGCCTGGAGTGTTAAGGGTGGAGGCTATGGCTACACCTTC.

This chain uses TRBV27 with TRBJ1-6; D perhaps matches TRBD1 (5 bases). Trimming stripped 4 bases from V and 9 bases from J, with 16 bases between. The CDR3 runs to 15 residues. Germline CDR1 is MNHEY and CDR2 is SMNVEV (reference sequence). The CDR3, as DNA: TGTGCCAGCAGTTCAAGGGGTTTGGCCGGTTCACCCCTCCACTTT. Translating gives CASSSRGLAGSPLHF.